This is a list of T cell receptor beta chains from one sample in a study of PD-1 blockade in classical Hodgkin lymphoma. Assay: immunoSEQ multiplex PCR; the TCRdb copy retains only in-frame clones and omits some. Seen here are 90,000 to 95,000 clones, 89% observed once, and the top ten hold roughly 10%. This sample comprised peripheral blood mononuclear cells (PBMCs), obtained before the second cycle of nivolumab. These TCRs come from a human donor with classical Hodgkin lymphoma. The CDR3 runs from the conserved cysteine through the conserved F or W. A D gene is named only where the DNA matches it firmly. Some rows have no size entry. The others give once, few or many, or a class for an expanded clone.

.	TRBJ2-7	TRBV18	TRBD1	CASSRQGSSYEQYF	TGTGCCAGCTCGCGACAGGGAAGCTCCTACGAGCAGTACTTC
.	TRBJ2-3	TRBV7-9	.	CASSFVWVGTDTQYF	TGTGCCAGCAGCTTTGTCTGGGTTGGCACAGATACGCAGTATTTT
.	TRBJ2-7	TRBV13	.	CASSLSGYEQYF	TGTGCCAGCAGCCTTAGCGGCTACGAGCAGTACTTC
.	TRBJ2-7	TRBV11-2	TRBD2	CASSLAPDSGRGTYEQYF	TGTGCCAGCAGCTTAGCCCCCGATAGCGGGAGGGGCACCTACGAGCAGTACTTC
once	TRBJ1-2	TRBV15	.	CATSRSDRVRNGYTF	TGTGCCACCAGCAGAAGTGACAGAGTAAGAAATGGCTACACCTTC
.	TRBJ2-2	TRBV5-4	TRBD1	CAVTQGANTGELFF	TGTGCCGTCACACAGGGGGCAAACACCGGGGAGCTGTTTTTT
.	TRBJ1-2	TRBV28	.	CASSPYKDGYTF	TGTGCCAGCAGTCCCTACAAGGATGGCTACACCTTC
.	TRBJ2-1	TRBV27	.	CASRLSSASEGLPPVYNEQFF	TGTGCCAGCAGACTCTCATCCGCGTCCGAAGGACTCCCCCCCGTTTACAATGAGCAGTTCTTC
.	TRBJ2-7	TRBV15	TRBD2	CATSTAGGPYEQYF	TGTGCCACCAGCACAGCGGGGGGACCCTACGAGCAGTACTTC
many	TRBJ2-7	TRBV14	.	CASSPRDRDYFPHEQYF	TGTGCCAGCAGCCCCCGGGACCGAGACTATTTCCCCCACGAGCAGTACTTC
few	TRBJ2-7	TRBV9	.	CASSVGSGTAYEQYF	TGTGCCAGCAGCGTAGGGAGTGGGACTGCCTACGAGCAGTACTTC
.	TRBJ2-3	TRBV28	.	CASRSIPSTDTQYF	TGTGCCAGCCGGAGTATACCTAGCACAGATACGCAGTATTTT
.	TRBJ1-5	TRBV19	.	CASSIKSNNQPQHF	TGTGCCAGTAGTATAAAGAGCAACAATCAGCCCCAGCATTTT
.	TRBJ1-1	TRBV7-3	.	CASSLQGRTEAFF	TGTGCCAGCAGTTTACAGGGAAGGACTGAAGCTTTCTTT
.	TRBJ1-5	TRBV28	.	CASSFIRTYRNQPQHF	TGTGCCAGCAGTTTCATAAGGACCTACCGCAATCAGCCCCAGCATTTT
.	TRBJ2-3	TRBV30	.	CAWSVSLVPPDTQYF	TGTGCCTGGAGTGTAAGCCTAGTCCCCCCAGATACGCAGTATTTT
.	TRBJ2-2	TRBV5-6	.	CASSLGSFGNTGELFF	TGTGCCAGCAGCTTGGGGTCATTCGGGAACACCGGGGAGCTGTTTTTT
.	TRBJ1-5	TRBV27	.	CASSLSTGSQPQHF	TGTGCCAGCAGTTTATCGACTGGGAGCCAGCCCCAGCATTTT
.	TRBJ1-2	TRBV14	TRBD1	CASSLRTGAYDYGYTF	TGTGCCAGCAGCCTCAGGACAGGGGCTTATGACTATGGCTACACCTTC
.	TRBJ2-7	TRBV7-2	TRBD2	CASSLREGLAGTATYEQYF	TGTGCCAGCAGCCTGCGGGAGGGACTAGCGGGGACCGCGACCTACGAGCAGTACTTC
.	TRBJ2-1	TRBV15	TRBD2	CATSRDHSGTHLDEQFF	TGTGCCACCAGCAGAGATCACAGCGGGACTCACCTAGATGAGCAGTTCTTC
.	TRBJ1-5	TRBV19	.	CASSIRVRQPQHF	TGTGCCAGTAGTATCCGGGTCCGTCAGCCCCAGCATTTT
.	TRBJ2-7	TRBV5-8	TRBD2	CASSLGPGLAVAEQYF	TGTGCCAGCAGCTTGGGCCCCGGACTAGCGGTAGCCGAGCAGTACTTC
once	TRBJ2-7	TRBV19	TRBD1	CASRIAGQGNYEQYF	TGTGCCAGTAGGATTGCGGGACAGGGGAACTACGAGCAGTACTTC
.	TRBJ2-4	TRBV29-1	.	CSVEDFEMVKNIQYF	TGCAGCGTTGAAGATTTTGAGATGGTCAAAAACATTCAGTACTTC
.	TRBJ2-2	TRBV5-6	.	CASSLVHPGAAGELFF	TGTGCCAGCAGCTTGGTTCACCCCGGGGCGGCCGGGGAGCTGTTTTTT
.	TRBJ2-1	TRBV9	.	CASSVESPGGEQFF	TGTGCCAGCAGCGTAGAAAGTCCGGGCGGTGAGCAGTTCTTC
.	TRBJ2-1	TRBV6-6	TRBD1	CASRPGTGGNEQFF	TGTGCCAGCAGACCCGGGACAGGGGGGAATGAGCAGTTCTTC
.	TRBJ1-5	TRBV5-4	.	CASSLETNQPQHF	TGTGCCAGCAGCTTGGAGACGAATCAGCCCCAGCATTTT
.	TRBJ2-2	TRBV5-1	TRBD2	CASSLVLAGAYGELFF	TGCGCCAGCAGCTTGGTTCTAGCGGGAGCTTACGGGGAGCTGTTTTTT
.	TRBJ2-5	TRBV18	.	CASRYQETQYF	TGTGCCAGCCGCTACCAAGAGACCCAGTACTTC
.	TRBJ2-7	TRBV28	.	CASREDYEQYF	TGTGCCAGCAGGGAGGACTACGAGCAGTACTTC
.	TRBJ2-1	TRBV19	.	CASSIYAAYNEQFF	TGTGCCAGTAGTATATATGCAGCCTACAATGAGCAGTTCTTC
.	TRBJ2-5	TRBV6-6	.	CASTLPGQETQYF	TGTGCCAGCACCCTTCCGGGCCAAGAGACCCAGTACTTC
once	TRBJ2-7	TRBV6-6	TRBD1	CASSYRSRGKTYEQYF	TGTGCCAGCAGTTACCGATCCAGGGGGAAGACCTACGAGCAGTACTTC